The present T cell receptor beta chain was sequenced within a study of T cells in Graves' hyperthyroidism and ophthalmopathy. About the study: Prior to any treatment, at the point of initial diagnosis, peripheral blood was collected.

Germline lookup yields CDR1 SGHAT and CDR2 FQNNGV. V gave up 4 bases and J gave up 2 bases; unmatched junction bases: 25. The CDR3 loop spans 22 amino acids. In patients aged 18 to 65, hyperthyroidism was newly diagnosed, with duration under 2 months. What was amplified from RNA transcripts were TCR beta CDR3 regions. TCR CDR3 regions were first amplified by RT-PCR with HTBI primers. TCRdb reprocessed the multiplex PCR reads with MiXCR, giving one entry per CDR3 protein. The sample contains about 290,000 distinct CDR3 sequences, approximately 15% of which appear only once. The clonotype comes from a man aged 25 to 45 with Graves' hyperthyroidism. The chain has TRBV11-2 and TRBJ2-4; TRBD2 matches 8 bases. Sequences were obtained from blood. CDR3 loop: CASSSVFSREGHVGSPKNIQYF. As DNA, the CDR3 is TGTGCCAGCAGCTCGGTGTTCAGTCGGGAGGGCCACGTCGGGTCGCCCAAAAACATTCAGTACTTC.